The 4 T cell receptor beta chains reported below all come from one sample, sequenced in a study of cytomegalovirus exposure and HLA in healthy donors. PCR involved 60 Vbeta and 13 Jbeta primers. Profiled with immunoSEQ multiplex PCR; TCRdb holds only in-frame clones, not every one. The sample has approximately 260,000 clones, 84% seen once; the top ten hold roughly 2%. The material sequenced was PBMCs. All receptors come from a woman between 40 and 50 years old in good health and CMV-seropositive.

The chain is built from TRBV5-1 and TRBJ1-1, with 9 bases that match TRBD1. The CDR3 has 15 residues. Per the germline V gene, CDR1 is SGHRS and CDR2 is YFSETQ. V lost 3 bases to trimming and J lost 5 bases; unmatched junction nucleotides: 8. Here the CDR3 DNA reads TGCGCCAGCAGCTACCAGGGACAGGGAGTAACTGAAGCTTTCTTT. Its translation: CASSYQGQGVTEAFF.

The chain is built from TRBV18 and TRBJ2-7; the D is unclear. CDR1 and CDR2 (germline): KGHSH, LQKENI. The CDR3 covers 16 residues. The V and J ends lost 4 bases and 0 bases respectively, with 16 bases between them. The CDR3: CASSLGSTSSSYEQYF. The CDR3 region has the DNA TGTGCCAGCTCACTTGGGTCGACAAGCAGCTCCTACGAGCAGTACTTC.

The V and J genes are TRBV6-5 and TRBJ2-7; 8 bases are shared with TRBD1. V trimming: 4 bases; J trimming: 2 bases; junction bases outside the gene matches: 7. CDR1 and CDR2 from the germline V gene are MNHEY and SVGAGI. This CDR3 spans 15 amino acids. In nucleotides, the CDR3 is TGTGCCAGCAGTTCCGGAAGACAGGGGACCTACGAGCAGTACTTC. This codes for CASSSGRQGTYEQYF.

The gene calls are TRBV18 and TRBJ2-5; 8 bases are a match to TRBD2. The V gene end was trimmed by 3 bases and the J gene end by 4 bases; junction bases not matched to a gene: 7. Germline V lookup: CDR1 KGHSH, CDR2 LQKENI. The CDR3 sequence is 15 residues long. This CDR3 reads CASSPPAGGIETQYF. DNA for the CDR3: TGTGCCAGCTCACCCCCCGCGGGAGGTATAGAGACCCAGTACTTC.